These 3 T cell receptor beta chains originate from one sample sequenced in a study of shared clonotypes between healthy human individuals. Method: immunoSEQ multiplex PCR; TCRdb's copy keeps in-frame clones and lacks some. The sample has hundreds of thousands of clones; roughly 72% are singletons. The sample consisted of PBMCs. The source of these receptors is a woman in her thirties or forties in good health. Some clones in this sample may be carry-over from other donors' samples.

V is TRBV7-9 and J is TRBJ2-2; D uncertain. Germline lookup yields CDR1 SEHNR and CDR2 FQNEAQ (reference sequence). This CDR3 comprises 13 residues. The V and J ends lost 1 base and 4 bases respectively, with 4 bases between them. CDR3 protein: CASSLDTTGELFF. In nucleotides, the CDR3 is TGTGCCAGCAGCTTAGACACCACCGGGGAGCTGTTTTTT.

In its sample, this clone was seen many times. The V call is TRBV4-1, the J call TRBJ1-5; D is ambiguous. CDR3 length: 13 residues. Germline CDR1 and CDR2: MGHRA and YSYEKL. The V gene lost 0 bases and the J gene lost 9 bases, with 9 bases spanning the gap. The CDR3 nucleotides read TGCGCCAGCAGCCAAGATCCCGAAAGGCCCCAGCATTTT. Its translation: CASSQDPERPQHF.

This chain links TRBV7-8 with TRBJ2-6, with D unclear. The V end was cut by 1 base, the J end by 0 bases, with 4 bases between. Germline CDR1 reads SGHVS; CDR2 reads FQNEAQ. This CDR3 spans 15 amino acids. CDR3 residues: CASSLVPSGANVLTF. For the CDR3, the DNA is TGTGCCAGCAGCTTAGTCCCCTCTGGGGCCAACGTCCTGACTTTC.